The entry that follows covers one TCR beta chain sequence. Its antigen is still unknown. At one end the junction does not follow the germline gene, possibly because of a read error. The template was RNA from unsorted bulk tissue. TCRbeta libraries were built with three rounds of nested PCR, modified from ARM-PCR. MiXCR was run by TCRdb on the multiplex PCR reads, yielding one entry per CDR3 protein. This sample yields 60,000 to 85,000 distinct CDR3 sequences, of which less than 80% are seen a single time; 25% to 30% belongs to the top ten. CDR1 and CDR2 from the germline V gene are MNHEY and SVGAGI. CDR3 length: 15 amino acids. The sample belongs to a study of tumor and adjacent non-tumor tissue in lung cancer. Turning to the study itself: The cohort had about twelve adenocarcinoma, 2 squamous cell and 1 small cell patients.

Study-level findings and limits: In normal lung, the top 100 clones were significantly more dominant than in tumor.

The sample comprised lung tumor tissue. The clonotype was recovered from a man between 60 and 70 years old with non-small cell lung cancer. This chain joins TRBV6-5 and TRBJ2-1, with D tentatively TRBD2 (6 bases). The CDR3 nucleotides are TGTGCCTGCAGTTACTCGAGGCGTAGCGGCAATGAGCAGTTCTTC. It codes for CACSYSRRSGNEQFF.